This T cell receptor (beta chain) was recovered during a study of shared clonotypes between healthy human individuals (TCRdb year 2020). For the study in its entirety: A couple of women and a few men aged 18 to 49 years were included in the cohort. For each donor, CD4 naive and CD4 memory were each run on three plates, CD8 naive on two plates, and CD8 memory on one plate. Blood TCR repertoires of five healthy adults were deeply sequenced to estimate repertoire size and the extent of clonotype sharing between individuals. Different laboratories and diverse techniques were used to prepare libraries and sequence TCR repertoires, to increase sequencing depth and limit assay-specific biases. Per donor, leukapheresis produced somewhere between about 0.94 and 9.5 billion PBMCs. Broad study findings and their caveats: Only blood was sampled, and tissue TCR repertoires likely differ from those in blood. The small number of donors limited the genetic and exposure-history diversity represented. Naive subsets generally had larger estimated clonotype richness than memory subsets did. Higher generation probabilities were observed for clonotypes shared by all four sorted-subset donors than for non-shared clonotypes. Pairwise subsampling indicated that sequencing depth was expected to affect the degree of clonotype sharing among donors. Incomplete sequencing was indicated by rarefaction of sorted-subset datasets, despite the large sequencing depth. About 4.5% of naive CD4, 3.5% of naive CD8, roughly 2.4% of memory CD4, and approximately 0.39% of memory CD8 clonotypes were shared across several donors.

Here V drops 3 bases and J drops 3 bases, and the junction holds 2 bases not matched to any gene. Taken from the germline V gene, the CDR1 and CDR2 loops are SGHRS and YFSETQ. From the cysteine up to the phenylalanine, the CDR3 has a length of 14 residues. The entry retains the CDR3 DNA only, 42 bases that are in frame from base 1. CD8 naive samples consisted of CD45RO-negative cells that were positively selected for CCR7, yielding a CD45RA+CCR7+ population without TemRA cells. Healthy HIV-negative adults with no recently reported acute infections or vaccinations were included as donors. Only Caucasian adults living in Nashville, Tennessee, USA were represented among the donors. Blood was obtained by leukapheresis, after which PBMCs were separated by Ficoll-Histopaque density gradient centrifugation and cryopreserved in liquid nitrogen vapor phase. Analytical flow cytometry was used to check the purity and quantity of every magnetically sorted T cell population. Genomic DNA was isolated from every sorted fraction and measured by UV absorbance on a Nanodrop 2000c.

About this clone itself: Its target antigen remains unknown. Base qualities are not provided; no much larger clone lies one nucleotide away. The sample contains more than one DNA sequence encoding this CDR3.

Using the deep immunoSEQ assay, multiplex PCR amplified TCR CDR3 regions from genomic DNA. Genomic DNA extracted from each cell subset was distributed evenly over all wells of several immunoSEQ 96-well plates, and each plate served as one replicate. Each replicate PCR for sorted subsets received roughly 200 ng genomic DNA, equal to tens of thousands of T cell genomes. The purified libraries were quantified using a Qubit 3.0 fluorometer, sized with a Bioanalyzer 2100, and then quantified again using the KAPA Library Quantification kit. Every immunoSEQ 96-well plate was sequenced on a dedicated single-read 150-cycle Illumina NextSeq 550 flow cell. Concerning the study's data processing: The immunoSEQ output contained only junctional sequences without quality scores, so filtering could not match that applied to full-length reads. Sequences were annotated with PyIR, a Python wrapper for IgBLAST v1.9, using IMGT germline references to assign V/J genes and CDR3. Reads with weak V/J assignments (E-value above 1e-6), missing CDR3, stop codons, out-of-frame junctions, or ambiguous translated residues were removed. V3J clonotypes were defined by identical inferred V gene, J gene, and CDR3 amino acid sequence. Percentage overlap between repertoires was calculated by dividing the number of shared unique clonotypes by the size of the smaller repertoire. RTK rarefaction, the Chao1 estimator, and Recon v2.1 estimates of unobserved clonotypes were used to assess repertoire richness. Generation probabilities for all TCRbeta clonotypes obtained by the gDNA method from a handful of donors were computed using OLGA. This immuneACCESS table, as held by TCRdb, lists in-frame sequences with V and J called but not all clones. Of the missing ones, under half trace to an unresolved V gene in checked studies; the others have no known cause. From that table come the V and J calls and clone size; the DNA was used to work out D and trimming. This sample gives about 800,000 clones in total; about 96% of them show up just once. The biggest ten clones account for approximately 0.2% of the sample.

Sample: naive CD8+ T cells sorted from blood. The cell subset or site tag for this specimen amounts to: CD45RA+CCR7+. The chain was built from TRBV5-1 and TRBJ2-3; a stretch of 9 junction bases matches TRBD1. The source is a man aged 25-45 years in good health. The CDR3 has the sequence CASSSTGGTDTQYF. The DNA reads as follows: TGCGCCAGCAGCTCGACAGGGGGAACAGATACGCAGTATTTT.